This T cell receptor (beta chain) is drawn from a study of shared T cell receptors in the human thymus. The CDR3 consists of 16 residues. J was trimmed by 6 bases and V by 4 bases; bases with no gene match: 13. Germline lookup yields CDR1 SGHTA and CDR2 FQGNSA. Profiled with immunoSEQ multiplex PCR; TCRdb holds only in-frame clones, not every one. The top ten clones hold 0.0095% to 0.013% of a sample with some 720,000 clones, 70% to 90% of them seen once. The sample also formed part of further work on human thymus T cells. Per that paper: Donors consisted of healthy Finnish infants (having corrective surgery for congenital heart defects). Resections obtained during corrective heart surgery supplied the thymus tissue. Thymic as well as blood repertoires seemed to favor certain V and J genes unevenly. Unrelated individuals were reported by related research to share highly overlapping thymic repertoires.

The chain uses TRBV7-2 and TRBJ2-3, with TRBD2 matching over 7 bases. Sequences were obtained from thymocytes. The clonotype originates from a boy under two years old with a congenital heart defect. Written as DNA, the CDR3 is TGTGCCAGCAGCTGTACTAGCGATTCGGGCTCCGATACGCAGTATTTT. This sequence encodes CASSCTSDSGSDTQYF.